This entry describes one T cell receptor (beta chain). CDR3 length: 15 residues. The V gene lost 0 bases and the J gene lost 6 bases, with 15 bases spanning the gap. Germline loops: CDR1 MNHEY, CDR2 SVGEGT. Authors' analysis steps: Estimation of nucleated cell counts was performed using reference gene primer amplification. Only in-frame clones appear in the TCRdb table, and some are missing; sequencing was by immunoSEQ multiplex PCR. D and trimming were read from the DNA, whereas the V and J calls and clone size are those reported in that table. This sample carries tens of thousands of clones, over 65% of them seen once, and the ten largest clones take about 24%. This sample was taken from a study of blood T cell repertoires in COVID-19. Turning to the study itself: Some COVID-19 samples were acute and others convalescent; all came from the United States, Italy and Spain. T cells, B-cell-depleted T cells, or PBMCs supplied cDNA or gDNA.

This sequence joins TRBV6-2 or TRBV6-3 and TRBJ2-7; a weak D match, TRBD2 (6 bases). This clonotype originated in a human donor in a cohort sampled during active COVID-19. The sample comprised peripheral blood. The CDR3 region has the DNA TGTGCCAGCAGTTACTCAGCGGGCAGCCCACCCGAGCAGTACTTC. Its protein is CASSYSAGSPPEQYF.